This T cell receptor beta chain was sequenced in a study of blood T cells in healthy people across ages. Alongside a J-beta primer mix, a sample-barcoded 5' primer served in a second PCR lasting roughly 6 to 11 cycles. All samples yielded 3 million or more CDR3-containing paired-end reads. MiXCR was run by TCRdb on the 5' RACE reads, yielding one entry per CDR3 protein. The sample shows approximately 790,000 distinct CDR3 sequences, approximately 59% of them seen only once. Germline CDR1 is LGHNA and CDR2 is YNFKEQ. The CDR3 contains 15 residues. J gave up 2 bases and V 1 base, and 3 bases lay outside the gene matches.

The source of this sequence is a man aged 25-40 years in good health. The sequenced sample consisted of blood. J is TRBJ2-5 and V is TRBV4-2, with 8 bases matching TRBD2. In nucleotides, the CDR3 is TGTGCCAGCAGCCAAGTTGTAGCGGGACAAGAGACCCAGTACTTC. Encoded protein: CASSQVVAGQETQYF.